The 24 T cell receptor beta chains listed next were all sequenced from one sample in a study of cytotoxic CD8 clonotypes in ibrutinib-treated CLL. The repertoire was sequenced with immunoSEQ multiplex PCR; TCRdb's copy has only in-frame clones and lacks some. Among approximately 300,000 clones listed, 70% to 80% were seen once. Sequencing used PBMCs, obtained before ibrutinib treatment. Receptor source: a human donor with chronic lymphocytic leukemia.

The chain uses TRBV28 and TRBJ2-7; TRBD2 matches 7 bases. The CDR3 loop spans 13 amino acids. V dropped 8 bases and J dropped 2; count of bases not matched to a gene: 6. CDR1 is MDHEN, CDR2 SYDVKM, per germline. The CDR3 sequence is CASRAAGAYEQYF. The DNA of the CDR3 is TGTGCCAGCCGAGCCGCGGGGGCCTACGAGCAGTACTTC.

The CDR3 bases are TGTGCCAGCTCCCCCCCTCGGGATGGCTACACCTTC. The encoded protein is CASSPPRDGYTF. The J gene is TRBJ1-2, the V gene TRBV18; D gene unclear. V lost 6 bases and J 6 bases, leaving 11 bases between the germline ends. The CDR3 extends over 12 amino acids. Germline V lookup: CDR1 KGHSH, CDR2 LQKENI.

The CDR3 nucleotides are TGTGCCAGCAGCCAATCGGGACTCACAGATACGCAGTATTTT. Encoded protein: CASSQSGLTDTQYF. V usage is TRBV14 and J usage is TRBJ2-3, with D perhaps matching TRBD2 (6 bases). V lost 2 bases, J lost 2 bases, and 8 bases lay in between. Per the germline V gene, CDR1 is SGHDN and CDR2 is FVKESK. The CDR3 runs 14 residues.

V gene TRBV9 combines with J gene TRBJ2-5; no definite D call. V lost 6 bases, J lost 2 bases, and 11 bases lay in between. CDR3 size: 13 residues. Per germline, CDR1 SGDLS and CDR2 YYNGEE. The CDR3 DNA reads TGTGCCAGCAACAGCAGGAATCAAGAGACCCAGTACTTC. As protein: CASNSRNQETQYF.

The rearrangement uses TRBV7-9 and TRBJ2-2; 14 bases map to TRBD2. Germline V gives CDR1 SEHNR, CDR2 FQNEAQ (reference sequence). The CDR3 contains 15 residues. Trimming took 8 bases from V and 4 from J; bases not matched to a gene: 3. Written as DNA, the CDR3 is TGTGCCAGCTCGGGACTAGCGGGAGTCACCGGGGAGCTGTTTTTT. This gives the protein CASSGLAGVTGELFF.

V and J are TRBV30 and TRBJ1-1; 9 bases fit TRBD1. The CDR3 length is 18 residues. Trimming took 0 bases from V and 0 from J; bases not matched to a gene: 11. From germline, CDR1 is GTSNPN and CDR2 SVGIG (reference sequence). Written as DNA, the CDR3 is TGTGCCTGGAGTGTACGATGGAGAGACAGGGGGATGAACACTGAAGCTTTCTTT. Protein sequence: CAWSVRWRDRGMNTEAFF.

The chain combines TRBV5-8 with TRBJ2-1; 10 nucleotides agree with TRBD1. This CDR3 contains 13 residues. J lost 7 bases, V lost 3 bases, and 1 base had no gene match. Germline CDR1 is SGHTS and CDR2 is YDEGEE. The CDR3 loop is CASSSDRGNEQFF. CDR3 in DNA: TGTGCCAGCAGCTCGGACAGGGGGAATGAGCAGTTCTTC.

This clone was seen just once. The chain is built from TRBV2 and TRBJ2-3; D remains ambiguous. V dropped 6 bases and J dropped 0 bases, with 10 bases sitting between them. The length of the CDR3 is 14 residues. The germline gives CDR1 SNHLY, CDR2 FYNNEI. CDR3 in DNA: TGTGCCAGCAGGGCGTACCCTAGCACAGATACGCAGTATTTT. Translation gives CASRAYPSTDTQYF.

This clone appeared a few times. The V gene is TRBV18, the J gene TRBJ2-5; possible D gene TRBD2, 6 bases. V was clipped by 2 bases and J by 4 bases, with 11 bases between them. Looked up from germline, CDR1 is KGHSH and CDR2 is LQKENI. The CDR3 extends over 14 amino acids. The chain's CDR3 is CASSPTGAGETQYF. The CDR3 region has the DNA TGTGCCAGCTCACCAACGGGAGCGGGAGAGACCCAGTACTTC.

The V call is TRBV6-6, the J call TRBJ2-2, with a weak D call TRBD1 (6 bases). With 10 bases removed from V and 1 base from J, the gap between germline ends came to 16 bases. Germline V gene sequence: CDR1 MNHNY, CDR2 SVGAGI (reference sequence). The CDR3 is 15 residues long. CDR3 DNA sequence: TGTGCCACCGGGTGGACAGTCGGGAACACCGGGGAGCTGTTTTTT. This codes for CATGWTVGNTGELFF.

The genes are TRBV9 and TRBJ1-1; no definite D call. CDR3 length: 13 amino acids. Looked up from germline, CDR1 is SGDLS and CDR2 is YYNGEE. The V end lost 0 bases, the J end lost 5 bases, and 8 bases lay between the germline ends. Written as DNA, the CDR3 is TGTGCCAGCAGCGTAGAGGGATATACTGAAGCTTTCTTT. Encoded protein: CASSVEGYTEAFF.

The J gene is TRBJ2-1, the V gene TRBV9, with a possible D match to TRBD2 (6 bases). Per the germline V gene, CDR1 is SGDLS and CDR2 is YYNGEE. The V end was cut by 0 bases, the J end by 0 bases, with 10 bases between. The CDR3 is 16 amino acids. This chain's CDR3 is CASSVVAVYSYNEQFF. The CDR3 coding sequence is TGTGCCAGCAGCGTAGTAGCGGTGTACTCCTACAATGAGCAGTTCTTC.

The chain combines TRBV27 with TRBJ2-3; D remains unclear. This CDR3 comprises 15 residues. CDR1 MNHEY and CDR2 SMNVEV come from the germline V gene (reference sequence). V dropped 3 bases and J dropped 4 bases, with 14 bases sitting between them. DNA of the CDR3: TGTGCCAGCAGTTTTCAAGGGTTCGTCGCAGATACGCAGTATTTT. Protein sequence: CASSFQGFVADTQYF.

The chain employs TRBV4-2 and TRBJ2-5; no firm D call. The germline V gene encodes CDR1 LGHNA and CDR2 YNFKEQ. The CDR3 runs to 16 residues. With 1 base removed from V and 1 base from J, the gap between germline ends came to 13 bases. CDR3 in amino acids: CASSQGFIGLQETQYF. CDR3 in DNA: TGTGCCAGCAGCCAAGGGTTTATAGGGCTCCAAGAGACCCAGTACTTC.

The chain combines TRBV19 with TRBJ2-7, with 7 bases fitting TRBD2. V lost 10 bases to trimming and J lost 2 bases; unmatched junction nucleotides: 8. The CDR3 consists of 13 residues. CDR1 LNHDA and CDR2 SQIVND come from the germline V gene (reference sequence). CDR3 in DNA: TGTGCCAAGTGGGGAGGGCCGGCCTACGAGCAGTACTTC. Residues: CAKWGGPAYEQYF. Supplemented by reference TRBV19 and TRBJ2-7, the full variable domain reads DGGITQSPKYLFRKEGQNVTLSCEQNLNHDAMYWYRQDPGQGLRLIYYSQIVNDFQKGDIAEGYSVSREKKESFPLTVTSAQKNPTAFYLCAKWGGPAYEQYFGPGTRLTVT.

The J gene is TRBJ2-5, the V gene TRBV2; TRBD1 is a possible D gene (5 bases). The V gene's germline CDR1 is SNHLY and CDR2 FYNNEI. The CDR3 covers 14 residues. The V end was cut by 6 bases, the J end by 0 bases, with 11 bases between. The CDR3 spells CASSRQLYQETQYF. The CDR3 nucleotides read TGTGCCAGCAGCAGACAGTTGTACCAAGAGACCCAGTACTTC. The entire variable domain, with the rest obtained from reference TRBV2 and TRBJ2-5, is as follows: EPEVTQTPSHQVTQMGQEVILRCVPISNHLYFYWYRQILGQKVEFLVSFYNNEISEKSEIFDDQFSVERPDGSNFTLKIRSTKLEDSAMYFCASSRQLYQETQYFGPGTRLLVL.

The chain recombines TRBV9 with TRBJ1-4, with D possibly being TRBD1 (5 bases). This CDR3 is 16 amino acids long. V was trimmed by 0 bases and J by 0 bases, leaving 9 bases between them. Germline CDR1 is SGDLS and CDR2 is YYNGEE. CDR3 nucleotide sequence: TGTGCCAGCAGCGTAGGGGGACGTACAACTAATGAAAAACTGTTTTTT. Amino acids: CASSVGGRTTNEKLFF.

The chain is built from TRBV29-1 and TRBJ1-2, with D unclear. The germline CDR1 and CDR2 sequences are SQVTM and ANQGSEA. The length of the CDR3 is 13 residues. V lost 4 bases and J 4 bases, leaving 13 bases between the germline ends. The CDR3 DNA reads TGCAGCGTTGGCGCGGGCGGGAGCTATGGCTACACCTTC. Protein sequence: CSVGAGGSYGYTF.

The chain uses TRBV9 and TRBJ2-1; 14 bases are shared with TRBD2. The CDR3 totals 17 residues. Germline V lookup: CDR1 SGDLS, CDR2 YYNGEE. V trimming: 3 bases; J trimming: 5 bases; junction bases outside the gene matches: 7. CDR3 nucleotide sequence: TGTGCCAGCAGCGGCTACAGGGGACTAGCGGGAGACAATGAGCAGTTCTTC. Amino acid sequence: CASSGYRGLAGDNEQFF.

The chain has TRBV19 and TRBJ1-2; TRBD1 is a possible D gene (6 bases). The CDR3 sequence is 15 residues long. Germline V CDR1 and CDR2: LNHDA, SQIVND (reference sequence). V lost 6 bases and J 2 bases, leaving 16 bases between the germline ends. The CDR3 nucleotides read TGTGCCAGTAGCGCCCAGAGGGGGGGGAACTATGGCTACACCTTC. Its translation is CASSAQRGGNYGYTF.

This clone was observed a single time. CDR3 sequence reads: CASKSGKNTGELFF. CDR3 nucleotides: TGTGCCAGCAAAAGCGGGAAAAACACCGGGGAGCTGTTTTTT. The rearrangement joins TRBV14 to TRBJ2-2; the match to TRBD2 covers 7 bases. The V and J ends lost 7 bases and 2 bases, in that order; junction bases with no gene match: 4. This CDR3 spans 14 amino acids. The germline CDR1 and CDR2 sequences are SGHDN and FVKESK.

In its sample, this clone was seen once. This chain links TRBV5-1 with TRBJ1-1; a weak D match, TRBD1 (5 bases). Germline CDR1 and CDR2: SGHRS and YFSETQ. The CDR3 is 15 residues long. V was pared by 4 bases and J by 0 bases, with 13 bases between. The CDR3 DNA follows: TGCGCCAGCAGCCGAGGACATTCTATGAACACTGAAGCTTTCTTT. It encodes CASSRGHSMNTEAFF.

The chain employs TRBV19 and TRBJ1-1; the D gene is possibly TRBD1 (6 bases). Germline assignment: CDR1 LNHDA and CDR2 SQIVND (reference sequence). This CDR3 is built from 15 residues. V was pared by 4 bases and J by 2 bases, with 14 bases between. The CDR3 loop reads CASSTLRQANTEAFF. CDR3 in DNA: TGTGCCAGTAGTACCTTAAGACAGGCCAACACTGAAGCTTTCTTT.

The chain employs TRBV28 and TRBJ1-2; no reliable D call. In germline, CDR1 is MDHEN, CDR2 SYDVKM. The CDR3 covers 14 residues. The V end was cut by 2 bases, the J end by 6 bases, with 13 bases between. The DNA of the CDR3 is TGTGCCAGCAGTTTAGTCGCTATCTACCATGGCTACACCTTC. This sequence encodes CASSLVAIYHGYTF.